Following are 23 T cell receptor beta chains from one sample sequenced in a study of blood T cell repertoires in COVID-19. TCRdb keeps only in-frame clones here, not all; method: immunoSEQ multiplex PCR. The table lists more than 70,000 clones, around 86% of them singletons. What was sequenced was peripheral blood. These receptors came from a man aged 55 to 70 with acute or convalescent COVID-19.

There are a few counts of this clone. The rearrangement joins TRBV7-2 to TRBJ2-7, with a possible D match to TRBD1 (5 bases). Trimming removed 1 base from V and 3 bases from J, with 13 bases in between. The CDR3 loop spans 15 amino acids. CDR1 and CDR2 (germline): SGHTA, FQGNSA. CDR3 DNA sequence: TGTGCCAGCAGCTTAGAACCCGGACAAATCTACGAGCAGTACTTC. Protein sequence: CASSLEPGQIYEQYF.

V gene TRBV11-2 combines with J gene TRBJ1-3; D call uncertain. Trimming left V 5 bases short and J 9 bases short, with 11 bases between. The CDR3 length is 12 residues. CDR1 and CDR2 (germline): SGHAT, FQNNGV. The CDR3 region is CASSRESSTIYF. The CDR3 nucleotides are TGTGCCAGCAGCCGCGAGTCGAGCACCATATATTTT.

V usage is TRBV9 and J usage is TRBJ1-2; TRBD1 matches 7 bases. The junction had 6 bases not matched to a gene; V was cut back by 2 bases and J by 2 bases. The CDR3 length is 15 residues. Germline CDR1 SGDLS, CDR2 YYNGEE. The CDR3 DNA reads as TGTGCCAGCAGCGTTGGACAGGCCTTAAACTATGGCTACACCTTC. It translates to CASSVGQALNYGYTF.

The CDR3 nucleotides read TGTGCTAGTGCCGAATTACAGGGGCACTATGGCTACACCTTC. As protein: CASAELQGHYGYTF. V usage is TRBV12-5 and J usage is TRBJ1-2, with 7 nucleotides matching TRBD1. V shed 7 bases, J shed 3 bases, and the junction held 8 bases outside the gene matches. Germline CDR1 reads LGHNT; CDR2 reads FRNRAP. CDR3 length: 14 amino acids.

The DNA of the CDR3 is TGTGCCAGCAGCGCCCGAGGGGGCTACACCTTC. It specifies CASSARGGYTF. The rearrangement joins TRBV14 to TRBJ1-2; D gene unclear. This CDR3 is 11 amino acids long. V was shortened by 5 bases and J by 8 bases, with 9 bases between the two germline ends. The germline V gene has CDR1 SGHDN and CDR2 FVKESK. Using reference TRBV14 and TRBJ1-2 for the parts outside the CDR3, the full variable domain is EAGVTQFPSHSVIEKGQTVTLRCDPISGHDNLYWYRRVMGKEIKFLLHFVKESKQDESGMPNNRFLAERTGGTYSTLKVQPAELEDSGVYFCASSARGGYTFGSGTRLTVV.

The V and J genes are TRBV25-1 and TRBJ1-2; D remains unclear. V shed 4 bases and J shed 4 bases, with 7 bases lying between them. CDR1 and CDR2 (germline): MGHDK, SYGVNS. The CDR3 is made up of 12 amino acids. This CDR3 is CASSVRGYGYTF. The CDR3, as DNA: TGTGCCAGCAGTGTCCGGGGCTATGGCTACACCTTC.

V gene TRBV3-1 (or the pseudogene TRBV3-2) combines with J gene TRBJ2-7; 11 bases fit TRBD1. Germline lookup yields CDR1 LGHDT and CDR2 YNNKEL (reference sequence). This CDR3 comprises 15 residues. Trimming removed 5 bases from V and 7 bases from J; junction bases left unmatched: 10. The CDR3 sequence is CASSFAGTGGREQYF. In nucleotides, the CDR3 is TGTGCCAGCAGCTTCGCCGGGACAGGGGGACGGGAGCAGTACTTC.

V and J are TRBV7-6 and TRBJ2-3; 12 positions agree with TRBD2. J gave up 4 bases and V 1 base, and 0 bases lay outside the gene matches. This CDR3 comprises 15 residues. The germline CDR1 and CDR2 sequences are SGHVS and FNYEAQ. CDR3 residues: CASSLGLAGADTQYF. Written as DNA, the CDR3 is TGTGCCAGCAGCTTAGGACTAGCGGGGGCAGATACGCAGTATTTT.

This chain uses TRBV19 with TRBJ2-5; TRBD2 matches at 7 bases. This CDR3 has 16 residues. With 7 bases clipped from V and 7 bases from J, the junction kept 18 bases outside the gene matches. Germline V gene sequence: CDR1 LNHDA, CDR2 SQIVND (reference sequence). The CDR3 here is CASMVVTGGLKGTQYF. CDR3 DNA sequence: TGTGCCAGTATGGTTGTGACGGGAGGTCTGAAGGGGACCCAGTACTTC.

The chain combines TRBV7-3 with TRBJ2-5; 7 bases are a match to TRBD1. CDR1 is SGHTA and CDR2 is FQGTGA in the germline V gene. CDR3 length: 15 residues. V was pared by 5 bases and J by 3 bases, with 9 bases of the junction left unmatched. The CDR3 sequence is CASSLVGGREETQYF. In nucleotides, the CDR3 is TGTGCCAGCAGCCTCGTAGGGGGCCGTGAAGAGACCCAGTACTTC.

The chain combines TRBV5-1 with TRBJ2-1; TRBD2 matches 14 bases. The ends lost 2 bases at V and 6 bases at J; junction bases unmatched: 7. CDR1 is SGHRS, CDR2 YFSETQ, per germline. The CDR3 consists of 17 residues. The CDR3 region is CASSFHGLAGGSNEQFF. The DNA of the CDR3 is TGCGCCAGCAGCTTTCACGGACTAGCGGGGGGATCCAATGAGCAGTTCTTC.

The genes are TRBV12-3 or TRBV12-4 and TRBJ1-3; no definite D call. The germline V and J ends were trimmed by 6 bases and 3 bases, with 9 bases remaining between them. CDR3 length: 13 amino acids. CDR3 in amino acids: CASSWEGGNTIYF. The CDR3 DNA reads TGTGCCAGCAGCTGGGAGGGTGGAAACACCATATATTTT.

The CDR3 DNA is TGTGCCAGCAGCTCCCCCCGGACAGACTACAATGAGCAGTTCTTC. This gives the protein CASSSPRTDYNEQFF. The J gene is TRBJ2-1, the V gene TRBV7-8; possible D gene TRBD1, 6 bases. Per the germline V gene, CDR1 is SGHVS and CDR2 is FQNEAQ. The length of the CDR3 is 15 residues. The V end was cut by 4 bases, the J end by 3 bases, with 13 bases between. The whole variable domain, filled in from reference TRBV7-8 and TRBJ2-1, reads GAGVSQSPRYKVAKRGQDVALRCDPISGHVSLFWYQQALGQGPEFLTYFQNEAQLDKSGLPSDRFFAERPEGSVSTLKIQRTQQEDSAVYLCASSSPRTDYNEQFFGPGTRLTVL.

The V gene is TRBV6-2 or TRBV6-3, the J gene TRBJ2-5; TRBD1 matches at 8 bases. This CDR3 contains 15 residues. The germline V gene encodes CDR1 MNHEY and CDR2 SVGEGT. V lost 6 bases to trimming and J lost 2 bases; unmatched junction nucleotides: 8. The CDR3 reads CASSPDRGGQETQYF. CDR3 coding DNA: TGTGCCAGCAGCCCCGACAGGGGAGGACAAGAGACCCAGTACTTC.

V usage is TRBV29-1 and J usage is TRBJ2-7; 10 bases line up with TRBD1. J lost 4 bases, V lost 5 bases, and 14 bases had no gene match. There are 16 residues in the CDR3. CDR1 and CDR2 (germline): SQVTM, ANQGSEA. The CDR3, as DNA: TGCAGCGTTATCCCCGAGGACAGGGGGACGGGATACGAGCAGTACTTC. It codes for CSVIPEDRGTGYEQYF.

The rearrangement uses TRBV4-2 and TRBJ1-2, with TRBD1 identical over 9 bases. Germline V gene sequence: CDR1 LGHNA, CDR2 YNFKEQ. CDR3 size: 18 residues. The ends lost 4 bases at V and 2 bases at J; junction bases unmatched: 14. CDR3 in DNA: TGTGCCAGCAGCCGCAACGTCCCGGGACAGGGTTCCAACTATGGCTACACCTTC. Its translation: CASSRNVPGQGSNYGYTF.

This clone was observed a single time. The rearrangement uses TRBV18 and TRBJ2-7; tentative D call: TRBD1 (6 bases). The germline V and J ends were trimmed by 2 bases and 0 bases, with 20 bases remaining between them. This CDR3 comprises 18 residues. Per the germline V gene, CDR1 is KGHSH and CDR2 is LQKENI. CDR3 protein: CASSPAASGRGYSYEQYF. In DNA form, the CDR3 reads TGTGCCAGCTCACCAGCCGCCAGCGGCAGGGGCTACTCCTACGAGCAGTACTTC.

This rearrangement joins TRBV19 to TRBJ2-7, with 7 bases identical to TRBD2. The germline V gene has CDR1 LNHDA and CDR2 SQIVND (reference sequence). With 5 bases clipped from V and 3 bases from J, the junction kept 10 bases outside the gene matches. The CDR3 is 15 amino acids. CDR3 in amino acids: CASSEAGRGVYEQYF. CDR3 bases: TGTGCCAGTAGTGAAGCGGGACGTGGCGTCTACGAGCAGTACTTC.

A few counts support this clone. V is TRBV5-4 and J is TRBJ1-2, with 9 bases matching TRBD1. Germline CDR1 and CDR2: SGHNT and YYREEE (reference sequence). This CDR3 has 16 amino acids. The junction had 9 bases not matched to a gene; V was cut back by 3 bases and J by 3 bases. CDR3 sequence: CASSSGQGRTDYGYTF. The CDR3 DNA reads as TGTGCCAGCAGCTCTGGACAGGGGAGAACGGACTATGGCTACACCTTC.

The CDR3 sequence is CASSGTSGGAVDTQYF. CDR3 DNA sequence: TGTGCCAGCAGCGGAACAAGCGGGGGGGCCGTGGATACGCAGTATTTT. The chain couples TRBV11-3 to TRBJ2-3; 10 bases align to TRBD2. The J segment lost 6 bases and the V segment lost 5 bases, leaving 11 bases of the junction unmatched. Germline assignment: CDR1 SGHNT and CDR2 YENEEA. The CDR3 length is 16 residues.

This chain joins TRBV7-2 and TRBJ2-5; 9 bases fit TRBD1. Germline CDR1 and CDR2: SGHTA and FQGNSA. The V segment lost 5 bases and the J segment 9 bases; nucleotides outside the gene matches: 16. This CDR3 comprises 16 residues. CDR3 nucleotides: TGTGCCAGCAGCCTGCGGACAGGGGCCTTGTTAATGGCCCAGTACTTC. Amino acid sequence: CASSLRTGALLMAQYF.

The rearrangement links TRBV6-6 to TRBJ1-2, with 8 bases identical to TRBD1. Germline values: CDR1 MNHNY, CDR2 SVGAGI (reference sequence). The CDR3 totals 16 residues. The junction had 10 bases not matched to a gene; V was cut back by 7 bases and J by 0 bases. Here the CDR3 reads CASTGDRRRSNYGYTF. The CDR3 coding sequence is TGTGCCAGCACCGGGGACAGGCGGAGATCTAACTATGGCTACACCTTC.

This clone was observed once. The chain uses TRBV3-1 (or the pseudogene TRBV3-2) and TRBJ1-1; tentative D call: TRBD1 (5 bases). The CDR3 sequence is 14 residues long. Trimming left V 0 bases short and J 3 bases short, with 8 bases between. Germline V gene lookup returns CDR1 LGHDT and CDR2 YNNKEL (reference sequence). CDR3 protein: CASSQDRQYTEAFF. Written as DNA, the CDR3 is TGTGCCAGCAGCCAAGACAGACAGTACACTGAAGCTTTCTTT.